The 2 T cell receptor beta chains listed next were all sequenced from one sample in a study of patients and donors after allogeneic stem cell transplantation. TCRdb processed the RT-PCR reads anew with MiXCR; each CDR3 protein has one entry. The sample holds about 410,000 distinct CDR3 sequences, around 15% seen once. Material: blood, either unsorted or a sorted T cell fraction (not recorded which). All receptors derive from a human donor who was either an allogeneic HSCT recipient or a stem cell or donor lymphocyte infusion donor (not recorded which). It is not recorded whose cells these are; they may come from a transplant donor.

This clonotype has more than one count but fewer than ten. The gene calls are TRBV18 and TRBJ1-1; no firm D call. This CDR3 is built from 15 residues. V was cut by 3 bases and J by 4 bases, with 15 bases left in between. CDR1 and CDR2 (germline): KGHSH, LQKENI. The chain's CDR3 is CASSPLEGSGTEAFF. CDR3 nucleotides: TGTGCCAGCTCACCCCTCGAGGGTAGCGGCACTGAAGCTTTCTTT.

The CDR3 nucleotides read TGCGCCAGCAGCATACGGGACGGGATGAACGAGCAGTACTTC. Protein sequence: CASSIRDGMNEQYF. The genes are TRBV5-1 and TRBJ2-7; tentatively, D is TRBD1 or TRBD2 (5 bases each). CDR3 size: 14 residues. The germline V and J ends were trimmed by 4 bases and 5 bases, with 16 bases remaining between them. Germline V gives CDR1 SGHRS, CDR2 YFSETQ.